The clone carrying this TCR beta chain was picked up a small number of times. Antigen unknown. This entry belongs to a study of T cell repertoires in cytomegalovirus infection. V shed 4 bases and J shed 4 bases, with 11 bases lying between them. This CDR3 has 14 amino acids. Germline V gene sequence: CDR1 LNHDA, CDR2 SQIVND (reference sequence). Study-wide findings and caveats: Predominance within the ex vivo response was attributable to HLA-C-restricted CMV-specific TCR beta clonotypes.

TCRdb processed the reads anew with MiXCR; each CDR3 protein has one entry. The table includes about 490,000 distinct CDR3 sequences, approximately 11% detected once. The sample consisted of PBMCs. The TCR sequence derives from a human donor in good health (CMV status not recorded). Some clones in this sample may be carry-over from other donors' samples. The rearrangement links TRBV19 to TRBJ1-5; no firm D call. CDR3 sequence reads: CASSNYRQNQPQHF. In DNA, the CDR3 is TGTGCCAGTAGTAACTATCGACAAAATCAGCCCCAGCATTTT.